This TCR beta chain was documented in a study of cytomegalovirus exposure and HLA in healthy donors. V was pared by 2 bases and J by 2 bases, with 8 bases between. The germline CDR1 and CDR2 sequences are KGHSH and LQKENI. The CDR3 is made up of 14 amino acids. About this clone: Its target is not known.

PCR used 60 Vbeta primers and 13 Jbeta primers. Generated by immunoSEQ multiplex PCR, the TCRdb table keeps only in-frame clones and is missing some. The data contain 95,000 to 110,000 clones, 60% to 85% of them singletons. General study results and limits: In a later analysis, TCR beta V- and J-gene trimming showed a link to a missense DCLRE1C variant. Beyond CMV serostatus, there was no information to go on about immune exposure. Testing in vitro showed a few CMV-associated chains specific for CMV antigens.

Source material: PBMCs. V gene TRBV18 combines with J gene TRBJ2-3, with D uncertain. The source is a middle-aged man in good health and CMV-seropositive. The chain's CDR3 is CASSPITDTDTQYF. Written as DNA, the CDR3 is TGTGCCAGCTCACCAATAACAGACACAGATACGCAGTATTTT.